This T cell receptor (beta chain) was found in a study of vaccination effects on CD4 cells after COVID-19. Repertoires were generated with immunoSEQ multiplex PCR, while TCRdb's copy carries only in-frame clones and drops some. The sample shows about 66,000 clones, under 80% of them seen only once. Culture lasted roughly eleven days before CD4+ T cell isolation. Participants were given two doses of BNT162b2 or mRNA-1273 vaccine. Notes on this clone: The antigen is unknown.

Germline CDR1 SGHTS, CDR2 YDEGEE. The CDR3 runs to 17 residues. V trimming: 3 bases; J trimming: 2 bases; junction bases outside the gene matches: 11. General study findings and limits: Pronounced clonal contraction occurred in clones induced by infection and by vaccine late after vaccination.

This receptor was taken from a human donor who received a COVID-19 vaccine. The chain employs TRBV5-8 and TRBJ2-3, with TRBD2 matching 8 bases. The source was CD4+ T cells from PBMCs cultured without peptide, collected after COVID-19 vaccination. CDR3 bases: TGTGCCAGCAGCTCTGGTTTGGCTAGCGGGTACACAGATACGCAGTATTTT. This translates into CASSSGLASGYTDTQYF.